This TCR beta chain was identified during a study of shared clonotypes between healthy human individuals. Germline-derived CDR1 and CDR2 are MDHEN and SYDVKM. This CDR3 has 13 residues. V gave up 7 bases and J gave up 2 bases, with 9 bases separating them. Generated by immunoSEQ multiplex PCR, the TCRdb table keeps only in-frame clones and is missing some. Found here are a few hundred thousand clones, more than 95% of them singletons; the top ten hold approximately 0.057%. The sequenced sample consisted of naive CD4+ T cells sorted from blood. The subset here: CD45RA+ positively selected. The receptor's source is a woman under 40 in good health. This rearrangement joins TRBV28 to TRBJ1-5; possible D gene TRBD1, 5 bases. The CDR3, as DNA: TGTGCCAGCACAGGGAGGCGCAATCAGCCCCAGCATTTT. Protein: CASTGRRNQPQHF.